These 9 T cell receptor beta chains were sequenced from one sample in a study of cytomegalovirus exposure and HLA in healthy donors. The PCR employed 60 Vbeta primers together with 13 Jbeta primers. TCRdb's table, derived via immunoSEQ multiplex PCR, lists solely in-frame clones and lacks some. The sample yields around 300,000 clones, more than 55% seen once. The sample consisted of PBMCs. These TCRs come from a female donor in good health and CMV-seronegative.

The chain couples TRBV19 to TRBJ2-7, with a tentative D call TRBD2 (5 bases). The CDR3 extends over 13 amino acids. V gave up 3 bases and J gave up 3 bases, with 9 bases separating them. Per the germline V gene, CDR1 is LNHDA and CDR2 is SQIVND (reference sequence). CDR3 bases: TGTGCCAGTAGTATCGGGATTAGCTACGAGCAGTACTTC. Its protein is CASSIGISYEQYF.

V usage is TRBV28 and J usage is TRBJ2-1; D may be TRBD2 (5 bases). V was trimmed by 2 bases and J by 10 bases, leaving 15 bases between them. Germline loops: CDR1 MDHEN, CDR2 SYDVKM. The CDR3 covers 14 residues. Here the CDR3 reads CASSLRAVSGEQFF. The DNA of the CDR3 is TGTGCCAGCAGTTTACGGGCGGTGAGCGGCGAGCAGTTCTTC.

In this sample, this clone turned up a few times. The chain employs TRBV7-9 and TRBJ2-7, with D uncertain. The CDR3 is 12 residues long. Trimming stripped 3 bases from V and 5 bases from J, with 8 bases between. Germline CDR1 is SEHNR and CDR2 is FQNEAQ (reference sequence). CDR3 sequence (DNA): TGTGCCAGCAGCTTGGCCGGAGACGAGCAGTACTTC. The encoded protein is CASSLAGDEQYF.

The V call is TRBV4-2, the J call TRBJ2-1; 9 bases align to TRBD1. Trimming cost V 4 bases and J 7 bases; bases outside gene matches: 11. This CDR3 is built from 16 residues. Germline V gives CDR1 LGHNA, CDR2 YNFKEQ. The DNA of the CDR3 is TGTGCCAGCAGCCTCATTACAGGGGGCAACCCTAATGAGCAGTTCTTC. It encodes CASSLITGGNPNEQFF.

This chain links TRBV11-2 with TRBJ1-2, with D hard to call. CDR1 SGHAT and CDR2 FQNNGV come from the germline V gene. There are 14 residues in the CDR3. Trimming stripped 1 base from V and 7 bases from J, with 13 bases between. CDR3 nucleotides: TGTGCCAGCAGCTTAGGGTCCCCTTTAGTTGGCTACACCTTC. Translation: CASSLGSPLVGYTF.

This chain uses TRBV29-1 with TRBJ2-1; the D is unclear. V was trimmed by 4 bases and J by 7 bases, leaving 5 bases between them. Germline values: CDR1 SQVTM, CDR2 ANQGSEA. The CDR3 totals 10 residues. CDR3 region: CSVALNEQFF. Here the CDR3 DNA reads TGCAGCGTTGCCCTAAATGAGCAGTTCTTC.

The rearrangement uses TRBV7-2 and TRBJ2-7; TRBD2 matches at 7 bases. The germline CDR1 and CDR2 sequences are SGHTA and FQGNSA. Trimming took 2 bases from V and 5 from J; bases not matched to a gene: 9. CDR3 length: 15 residues. The CDR3 here is CASSLKRGWRDEQYF. The CDR3 coding sequence is TGTGCCAGCAGCTTAAAGCGGGGATGGAGGGACGAGCAGTACTTC.

In DNA form, the CDR3 reads TGTGCCAGCAATAGACAGGGTACAGTTGAAAAACTGTTTTTT. Its translation: CASNRQGTVEKLFF. This chain joins TRBV6-6 and TRBJ1-4, with TRBD1 matching 7 bases. The CDR3 runs 14 residues. J gave up 7 bases and V 7 bases, and 9 bases lay outside the gene matches. The V gene's germline CDR1 is MNHNY and CDR2 SVGAGI (reference sequence).

The CDR3 region has the DNA TGTGCCAGCAGTTCCTACATCGGGGAAGAGACCCAGTACTTC. It codes for CASSSYIGEETQYF. The rearrangement links TRBV27 to TRBJ2-5; a possible D gene is TRBD2 (5 bases). Germline CDR1 is MNHEY and CDR2 is SMNVEV (reference sequence). The CDR3 is 14 residues long. Trimming took 4 bases from V and 3 from J, leaving 12 bases between them.